A selection of T cell receptor beta chains follows, all from one sample in a study of T cell changes during pregnancy in multiple sclerosis. Repertoires were generated with immunoSEQ multiplex PCR, while TCRdb's copy carries only in-frame clones and drops some. This sample carries about 72,000 clones, around 90% of them seen once, and the ten largest clones take 1.6%. Sequenced material: peripheral blood, taken in the first trimester of pregnancy. The receptor source for this set is a female donor in good health, enrolled as a control in a pregnancy study. The CDR3 runs from the conserved cysteine through the conserved F or W. The D gene is left open where the match is weak. Clone sizes are given selectively: once, few, many, or a class where the clone is expanded.

v_call: TRBV5-4
d_call: TRBD2
j_call: TRBJ2-5
clone_size: -
cdr3_nt: TGTGCCAGCAGTCCGGGAGGGCCCCAAGAGACCCAGTACTTC
cdr3_aa: CASSPGGPQETQYF

v_call: TRBV28
d_call: -
j_call: TRBJ2-7
clone_size: few
cdr3_nt: TGTGCCAGCAGTTTTGGAGGCTCCTACGAGCAGTACTTC
cdr3_aa: CASSFGGSYEQYF

v_call: TRBV28
d_call: -
j_call: TRBJ2-7
clone_size: -
cdr3_nt: TGTGCCAGCAGTTTATACGGGTCCTACGAGCAGTACTTC
cdr3_aa: CASSLYGSYEQYF

v_call: TRBV2
d_call: -
j_call: TRBJ2-7
clone_size: -
cdr3_nt: TGTGCCAGCAGGGTGGACAGCTACGAGCAGTACTTC
cdr3_aa: CASRVDSYEQYF

v_call: TRBV5-6
d_call: TRBD1
j_call: TRBJ1-1
clone_size: -
cdr3_nt: TGTGCCAGCAGCTTTGGGGACAGGGCCACTGAAGCTTTCTTT
cdr3_aa: CASSFGDRATEAFF

v_call: TRBV15
d_call: TRBD1
j_call: TRBJ1-5
clone_size: once
cdr3_nt: TGTGCCACCAGCAGAGGAAATCAGGGGGCGCGCAATCAGCCCCAGCATTTT
cdr3_aa: CATSRGNQGARNQPQHF

v_call: TRBV5-1
d_call: TRBD2
j_call: TRBJ2-1
clone_size: -
cdr3_nt: TGCGCCAGCAGCCGGCAGGGCGGGAGCTCCTACAATGAGCAGTTCTTC
cdr3_aa: CASSRQGGSSYNEQFF

v_call: TRBV2
d_call: TRBD1
j_call: TRBJ1-2
clone_size: -
cdr3_nt: TGTGCCAGTAGACAGGGAGCCTATGGCTACACCTTC
cdr3_aa: CASRQGAYGYTF

v_call: TRBV28
d_call: TRBD1
j_call: TRBJ2-5
clone_size: -
cdr3_nt: TGTGCCAGCACCGGGACAGCTTCCACCCAGTACTTC
cdr3_aa: CASTGTASTQYF

v_call: TRBV29-1
d_call: TRBD1
j_call: TRBJ1-1
clone_size: -
cdr3_nt: TGCAGCGTGCCCGGGACAGGGGACACTGAAGCTTTCTTT
cdr3_aa: CSVPGTGDTEAFF

v_call: TRBV7-8
d_call: -
j_call: TRBJ2-3
clone_size: -
cdr3_nt: TGTGCCAGCAGTCCCTTTTGGAGGGCGACAGATACGCAGTATTTT
cdr3_aa: CASSPFWRATDTQYF

v_call: TRBV5-5
d_call: TRBD1
j_call: TRBJ1-2
clone_size: few
cdr3_nt: TGTGCCAGCAGCCCTACAGGGGAAGGCTACACCTTC
cdr3_aa: CASSPTGEGYTF

v_call: TRBV2
d_call: -
j_call: TRBJ2-7
clone_size: -
cdr3_nt: TGTGCCAGCAAGCCACAGGGCTTCTACGAGCAGTACTTC
cdr3_aa: CASKPQGFYEQYF

v_call: TRBV29-1
d_call: -
j_call: TRBJ1-1
clone_size: -
cdr3_nt: TGCAGCGTTGAAGGGACACGAGACACTGAAGCTTTCTTT
cdr3_aa: CSVEGTRDTEAFF

v_call: TRBV28
d_call: -
j_call: TRBJ1-4
clone_size: -
cdr3_nt: TGTGCCAGCACCCAACAGAGTAGGGAAAAACTGTTTTTT
cdr3_aa: CASTQQSREKLFF

v_call: TRBV5-5
d_call: -
j_call: TRBJ2-2
clone_size: -
cdr3_nt: TGTGCCAGCAGCTTGACATTCACCGGGGAGCTGTTTTTT
cdr3_aa: CASSLTFTGELFF

v_call: TRBV27
d_call: -
j_call: TRBJ2-7
clone_size: once
cdr3_nt: TGTGCCAGCAGTTTATCCTTCCGCGATGCCGAGTACGAGCAGTACTTC
cdr3_aa: CASSLSFRDAEYEQYF

v_call: TRBV6-5
d_call: TRBD1
j_call: TRBJ2-1
clone_size: -
cdr3_nt: TGTGCCAGCCGTGGGGACAGGTACAATGAGCAGTTCTTC
cdr3_aa: CASRGDRYNEQFF

v_call: TRBV5-6
d_call: -
j_call: TRBJ2-5
clone_size: -
cdr3_nt: TGTGCCAGCAGCTGGGGGGGGCGAGAAGAGACCCAGTACTTC
cdr3_aa: CASSWGGREETQYF

v_call: TRBV6-6
d_call: -
j_call: TRBJ2-1
clone_size: -
cdr3_nt: TGTGCCAGCAGCCCGGGGAGCTTGGATGAGCAGTTCTTC
cdr3_aa: CASSPGSLDEQFF

v_call: TRBV28
d_call: -
j_call: TRBJ2-1
clone_size: -
cdr3_nt: TGTGCCAGCAGCCTTCGGGAAATCTACAATGAGCAGTTCTTC
cdr3_aa: CASSLREIYNEQFF

v_call: TRBV18
d_call: TRBD2
j_call: TRBJ2-3
clone_size: -
cdr3_nt: TGTGCCAGCTCACCAATAGCGGGAGGGGGCACAGATACGCAGTATTTT
cdr3_aa: CASSPIAGGGTDTQYF

v_call: TRBV19
d_call: -
j_call: TRBJ2-1
clone_size: -
cdr3_nt: TGTGCCAGTAGTTCCCCCCGCTCTGAGAGCTCCTACAATGAGCAGTTCTTC
cdr3_aa: CASSSPRSESSYNEQFF

v_call: TRBV11-2
d_call: TRBD1
j_call: TRBJ2-7
clone_size: -
cdr3_nt: TGTGCCAGCAGCTTACGGCAGGGGGTTCCCTACGAGCAGTACTTC
cdr3_aa: CASSLRQGVPYEQYF

v_call: TRBV28
d_call: -
j_call: TRBJ2-5
clone_size: -
cdr3_nt: TGTGCCAGCAGCTCGACCGGGACACAACGGGAGACCCAGTACTTC
cdr3_aa: CASSSTGTQRETQYF